The 14 T cell receptor beta chains below were found in one sample sequenced in a study of control samples from healthy donors and cancer patients. Sequencing used immunoSEQ multiplex PCR; TCRdb keeps in-frame clones, though not all of them. The sample shows 95,000 to 130,000 clones, about 93% of them seen only once. The specimen sequenced was blood. All receptors derive from a man aged 25 to 45 in good health.

This rearrangement joins TRBV3-1 (or the pseudogene TRBV3-2) to TRBJ1-2, with D perhaps matching TRBD1 (6 bases). Trimming shortened V by 4 bases and J by 6 bases, and 18 bases separated the two germline ends. This CDR3 is 15 amino acids long. CDR1 is LGHDT, CDR2 YNNKEL, per germline (reference sequence). The DNA for the CDR3 is TGTGCCAGCAGCCGTCAGGCAGGGGAAGAGGATGGCTACACCTTC. Its protein product is CASSRQAGEEDGYTF.

DNA for the CDR3: TGTGCCAGCAGAACCCGCATGGGCGAGATCGGGACAGACACCGGGGAGCTGTTTTTT. This translates into CASRTRMGEIGTDTGELFF. This chain connects TRBV11-2 to TRBJ2-2; TRBD1 matches 7 bases. V shed 6 bases and J 3 bases; nucleotides not matched to a gene: 19. This CDR3 is 19 amino acids long. Germline lookup yields CDR1 SGHAT and CDR2 FQNNGV.

V usage is TRBV7-8 and J usage is TRBJ2-1, with TRBD1 matching 8 bases. V was pared by 5 bases and J by 1 base, with 10 bases of the junction left unmatched. CDR3 length equals 17 residues. Germline CDR1 SGHVS, CDR2 FQNEAQ. CDR3 amino acids: CASSHRTGSQSYNEQFF. Here the CDR3 DNA reads TGTGCCAGCAGCCATAGGACAGGGTCGCAGTCCTACAATGAGCAGTTCTTC.

In this sample, this clone turned up once. V gene TRBV3-1 (or the pseudogene TRBV3-2) combines with J gene TRBJ1-1; D uncertain. V lost 4 bases to trimming and J lost 8 bases, with 26 bases between them. The CDR3 covers 17 residues. Germline V gives CDR1 LGHDT, CDR2 YNNKEL (reference sequence). DNA for the CDR3: TGTGCCAGCAGCCCCCACCCTTGGGTCAGCGCCAAAGGAGAAGCTTTCTTT. The encoded protein is CASSPHPWVSAKGEAFF.

This clone was counted a single time. The rearrangement joins TRBV13 to TRBJ2-7; D perhaps matches TRBD2 (5 bases). CDR1 and CDR2 from the germline V gene are PRHDT and FYEKMQ (reference sequence). The CDR3 contains 14 residues. V was pared by 3 bases and J by 2 bases, with 11 bases between. The CDR3 region is CASSFGRGTYEQYV. In nucleotides, the CDR3 is TGTGCCAGCAGCTTTGGTAGAGGGACCTACGAGCAGTACGTC.

The rearrangement joins TRBV25-1 to TRBJ1-3; maybe TRBD1 (5 bases). V dropped 7 bases and J dropped 0 bases, with 13 bases sitting between them. Germline CDR1 MGHDK, CDR2 SYGVNS. The CDR3 runs to 15 residues. CDR3 DNA: TGTGCCAGCAATCCGGGGCCCAGCTCTGGAAACACCATATATTTT. This sequence encodes CASNPGPSSGNTIYF.

The chain combines TRBV5-1 with TRBJ2-1; 11 bases agree with TRBD1. The CDR3 spans 18 residues. CDR1 SGHRS and CDR2 YFSETQ come from the germline V gene. V lost 3 bases, J lost 8 bases, and 16 bases stayed unmatched. CDR3 in amino acids: CASSWPGQGGGSYYEQFF. The CDR3 coding sequence is TGCGCCAGCAGCTGGCCGGGACAGGGGGGAGGGTCCTATTATGAGCAGTTCTTC.

The V gene is TRBV6-5, the J gene TRBJ1-2; a weak D match, TRBD1 (5 bases). This CDR3 has 13 amino acids. Per germline, CDR1 MNHEY and CDR2 SVGAGI. With 8 bases removed from V and 4 bases from J, the gap between germline ends came to 14 bases. The CDR3 bases are TGTGCCAGCTCTCTAAGGGGTGCCTATGGCTACACCTTC. This codes for CASSLRGAYGYTF.

The chain recombines TRBV15 with TRBJ1-1; possible D gene TRBD1, 6 bases. The V gene lost 3 bases and the J gene lost 6 bases, with 8 bases spanning the gap. Germline lookup yields CDR1 LNHNV and CDR2 YYDKDF (reference sequence). CDR3 length equals 12 residues. The CDR3 sequence: CATSRGAAEAFF. The CDR3 DNA reads TGTGCCACCAGCAGGGGGGCAGCTGAAGCTTTCTTT.

The chain links TRBV7-2 to TRBJ2-7; D is uncertain. This CDR3 comprises 12 residues. The V end lost 3 bases, the J end lost 6 bases, and 9 bases lay between the germline ends. Germline-derived CDR1 and CDR2 are SGHTA and FQGNSA. The CDR3 loop reads CASSFLGSEQYV. CDR3 nucleotide sequence: TGTGCCAGCAGCTTCTTAGGGTCCGAGCAGTACGTC.

The rearrangement links TRBV18 to TRBJ2-1, with 11 bases identical to TRBD2. Looked up from germline, CDR1 is KGHSH and CDR2 is LQKENI. CDR3 length: 17 amino acids. V lost 0 bases and J lost 4; bases outside the gene matches: 5. The CDR3 DNA reads TGTGCCAGCTCACCACCCCGACTAGCGGGGCCTTACAATGAGCAGTTCTTC. Its protein is CASSPPRLAGPYNEQFF.

The V call is TRBV29-1, the J call TRBJ2-7; TRBD1 matches 7 bases. The CDR3 length is 11 residues. The V and J ends lost 6 bases and 6 bases, in that order; junction bases with no gene match: 5. Germline CDR1 and CDR2: SQVTM and ANQGSEA. CDR3 amino acids: CSVTTGSEQYV. The DNA of the CDR3 is TGCAGCGTAACGACAGGGAGCGAGCAGTACGTC.

The chain uses TRBV11-2 and TRBJ1-3, with a weak D call TRBD1 (5 bases). V was pared by 5 bases and J by 4 bases, with 9 bases between. Looked up from germline, CDR1 is SGHAT and CDR2 is FQNNGV. This CDR3 region has 13 residues. The CDR3 spells CASSLGRGNTIYF. The DNA of the CDR3 is TGTGCCAGCAGCCTGGGACGGGGAAACACCATATATTTT.

The chain has TRBV28 and TRBJ2-7, with a weak D call TRBD1 (6 bases). V lost 6 bases, J lost 7 bases, and 13 bases lay in between. This CDR3 has 12 residues. The germline gives CDR1 MDHEN, CDR2 SYDVKM. The CDR3 region has the DNA TGTGCCAGCAGCGCTAGGGGGTGGGAGCAGTACTTC. Translating gives CASSARGWEQYF.